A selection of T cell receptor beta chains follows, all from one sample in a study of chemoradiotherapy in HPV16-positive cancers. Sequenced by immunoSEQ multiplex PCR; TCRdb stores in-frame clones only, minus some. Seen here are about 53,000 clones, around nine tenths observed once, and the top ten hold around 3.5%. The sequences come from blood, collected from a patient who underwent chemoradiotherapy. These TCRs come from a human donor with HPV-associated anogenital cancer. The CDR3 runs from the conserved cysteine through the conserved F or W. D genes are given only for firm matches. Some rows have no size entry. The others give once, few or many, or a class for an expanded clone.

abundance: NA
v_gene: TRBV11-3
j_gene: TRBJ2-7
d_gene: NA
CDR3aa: CASSLTGSSYEQYF
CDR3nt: TGTGCCAGCAGCTTAACGGGGAGCTCCTACGAGCAGTACTTC

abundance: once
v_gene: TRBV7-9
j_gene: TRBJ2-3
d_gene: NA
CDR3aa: CASTGDTQYF
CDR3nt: TGTGCCAGCACGGGGGATACGCAGTATTTT

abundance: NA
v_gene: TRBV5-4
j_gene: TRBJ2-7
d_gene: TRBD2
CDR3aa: CASSGSGGPSPYEQYF
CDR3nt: TGTGCCAGCAGCGGAAGCGGGGGCCCCTCTCCCTACGAGCAGTACTTC

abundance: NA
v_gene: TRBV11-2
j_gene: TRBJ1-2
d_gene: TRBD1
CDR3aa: CASSSSGGPGGYTF
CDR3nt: TGTGCCAGCAGCTCCTCAGGGGGCCCAGGTGGCTACACCTTC

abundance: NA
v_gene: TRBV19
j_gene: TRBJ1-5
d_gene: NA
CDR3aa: CASSMSGFGQPQHF
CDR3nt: TGTGCCAGTAGTATGTCGGGGTTTGGACAGCCCCAGCATTTT

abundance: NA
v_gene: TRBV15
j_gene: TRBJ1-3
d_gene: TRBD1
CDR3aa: CATSRDRTGNTIYF
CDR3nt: TGTGCCACCAGCAGAGATAGGACAGGCAACACCATATATTTT

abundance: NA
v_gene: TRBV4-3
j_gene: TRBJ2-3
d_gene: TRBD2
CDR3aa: CASSQERAGGPTDTQYF
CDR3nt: TGCGCCAGCAGCCAAGAGCGGGCGGGGGGACCCACAGATACGCAGTATTTT

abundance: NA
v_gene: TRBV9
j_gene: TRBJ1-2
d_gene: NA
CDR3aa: CASSVGAGHYTF
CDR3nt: TGTGCCAGCAGCGTAGGAGCGGGACACTACACCTTC

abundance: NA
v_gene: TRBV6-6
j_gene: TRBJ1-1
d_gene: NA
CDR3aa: CASSYPDNTEAFF
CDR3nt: TGTGCCAGCAGTTACCCCGATAACACTGAAGCTTTCTTT

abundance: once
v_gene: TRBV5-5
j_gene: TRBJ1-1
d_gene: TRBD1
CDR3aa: CASSLTGAGSTEAFF
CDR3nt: TGTGCCAGCAGCTTGACAGGGGCAGGAAGTACTGAAGCTTTCTTT

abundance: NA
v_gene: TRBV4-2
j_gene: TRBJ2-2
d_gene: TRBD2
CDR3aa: CASSQVASGGATGELFF
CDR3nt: TGTGCCAGCAGCCAAGTGGCTAGCGGGGGGGCCACCGGGGAGCTGTTTTTT

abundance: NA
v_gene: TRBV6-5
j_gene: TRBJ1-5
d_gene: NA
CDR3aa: CASSGREGQPQHF
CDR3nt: TGTGCCAGCAGTGGAAGGGAAGGACAGCCCCAGCATTTT

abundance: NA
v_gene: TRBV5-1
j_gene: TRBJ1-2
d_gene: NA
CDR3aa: CASSLEAVYYGYTF
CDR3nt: TGCGCCAGCAGCTTGGAGGCAGTCTACTATGGCTACACCTTC

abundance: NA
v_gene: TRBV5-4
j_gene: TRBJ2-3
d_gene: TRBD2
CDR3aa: CASSQNLRVQGGSTDTQYF
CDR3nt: TGTGCCAGCAGCCAAAACCTGCGAGTTCAGGGAGGGAGCACAGATACGCAGTATTTT

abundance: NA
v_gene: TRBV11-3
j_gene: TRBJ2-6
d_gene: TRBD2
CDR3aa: CASSLVRAGARESGANVLTF
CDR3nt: TGTGCCAGCAGCTTAGTTAGGGCGGGAGCCAGAGAGTCTGGGGCCAACGTCCTGACTTTC

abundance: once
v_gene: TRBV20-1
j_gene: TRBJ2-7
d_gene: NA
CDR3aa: CSAWSVYEQYF
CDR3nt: TGCAGTGCTTGGTCCGTCTACGAGCAGTACTTC